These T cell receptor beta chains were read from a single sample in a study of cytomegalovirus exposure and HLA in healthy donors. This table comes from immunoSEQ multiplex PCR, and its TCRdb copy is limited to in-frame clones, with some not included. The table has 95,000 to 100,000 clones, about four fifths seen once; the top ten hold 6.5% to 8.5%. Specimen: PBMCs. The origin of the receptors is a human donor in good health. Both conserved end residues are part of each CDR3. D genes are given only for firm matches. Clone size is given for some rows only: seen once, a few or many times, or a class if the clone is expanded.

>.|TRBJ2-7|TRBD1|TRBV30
CAWRGMKPGQGSSYEQYF
TGTGCCTGGAGGGGCATGAAGCCGGGACAGGGGTCCTCCTACGAGCAGTACTTC
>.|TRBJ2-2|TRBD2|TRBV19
CASSIVGLADLNTGELFF
TGTGCCAGTAGTATAGTCGGACTAGCCGACTTGAACACCGGGGAGCTGTTTTTT
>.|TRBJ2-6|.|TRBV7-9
CSSSFRQGLSSGANVLTF
TGTTCCAGCAGCTTCAGGCAGGGGCTGAGCTCTGGGGCCAACGTCCTGACTTTC
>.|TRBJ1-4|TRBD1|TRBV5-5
CASSFRGGANEKLFF
TGTGCCAGCAGTTTCCGAGGGGGCGCTAATGAAAAACTGTTTTTT
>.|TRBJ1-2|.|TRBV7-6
CASSLEGGYGYTF
TGTGCCAGCAGCTTAGAAGGGGGATATGGCTACACCTTC
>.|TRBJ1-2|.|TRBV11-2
CASSFFSDGYTF
TGTGCCAGCAGCTTTTTTTCGGATGGCTACACCTTC
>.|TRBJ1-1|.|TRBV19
CASSRTVNTEAFF
TGTGCCAGTAGCCGGACAGTGAACACTGAAGCTTTCTTT
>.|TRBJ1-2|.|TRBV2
CASSGGGTGGYTF
TGTGCCAGCAGTGGGGGGGGAACGGGTGGCTACACCTTC
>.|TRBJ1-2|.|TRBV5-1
CASSFTGIGYGYTF
TGCGCCAGCAGCTTTACAGGAATAGGATATGGCTACACCTTC
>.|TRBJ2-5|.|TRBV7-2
CASSLGGQETQYF
TGTGCCAGCAGCCTGGGGGGACAAGAGACCCAGTACTTC
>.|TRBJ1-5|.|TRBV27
CASSLTGLSTQPQHF
TGTGCCAGCAGTTTAACAGGATTAAGCACTCAGCCCCAGCATTTT
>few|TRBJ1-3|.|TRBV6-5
CASTAGSGNTIYF
TGTGCCAGCACCGCAGGGTCTGGAAACACCATATATTTT
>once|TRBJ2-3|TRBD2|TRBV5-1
CASSFNSGASTDTQYF
TGCGCCAGCAGCTTTAATAGCGGGGCTAGCACAGATACGCAGTATTTT
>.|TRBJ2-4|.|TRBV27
CASRPNRVGIQHF
TGTGCCAGCAGGCCAAACAGGGTGGGCATTCAGCACTTC
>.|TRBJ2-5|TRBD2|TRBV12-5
CASGSGTSGGEETQYF
TGTGCTAGTGGTTCCGGGACTAGCGGGGGGGAAGAGACCCAGTACTTC
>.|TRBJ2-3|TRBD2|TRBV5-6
CASSSLAVNTDTQYF
TGTGCCAGCAGCTCACTAGCGGTGAACACAGATACGCAGTATTTT
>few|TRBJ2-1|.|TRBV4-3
CASSQEGLATEQFF
TGCGCCAGCAGCCAAGAGGGACTCGCCACCGAGCAGTTCTTC
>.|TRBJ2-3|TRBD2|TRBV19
CASDDGTSKDTQYF
TGTGCCAGCGATGACGGGACTAGCAAAGATACGCAGTATTTT
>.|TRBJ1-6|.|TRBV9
CASSVGSWNSPLHF
TGTGCCAGCAGCGTAGGGAGTTGGAATTCACCCCTCCACTTT
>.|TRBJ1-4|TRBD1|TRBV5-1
CASSPQQGATREKLFF
TGCGCCAGCAGTCCCCAACAGGGGGCTACCCGGGAAAAACTGTTTTTT
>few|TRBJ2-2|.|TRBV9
CASSPQVATGELFF
TGTGCCAGCAGCCCTCAGGTTGCCACCGGGGAGCTGTTTTTT
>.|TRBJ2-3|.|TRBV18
CASSAGGARTDTQYF
TGTGCCAGCTCAGCTGGCGGGGCCCGCACAGATACGCAGTATTTT
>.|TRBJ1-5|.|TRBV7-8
CASSLGGRGRDSNQPQHF
TGTGCCAGCAGCTTAGGAGGAAGGGGGAGGGATAGCAATCAGCCCCAGCATTTT
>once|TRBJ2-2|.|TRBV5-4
CASSLRQKGTGELFF
TGTGCCAGCAGCTTGCGGCAGAAGGGGACCGGGGAGCTGTTTTTT
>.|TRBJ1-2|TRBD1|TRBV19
CASTSGQGAYYGYTF
TGTGCCAGTACAAGTGGACAGGGGGCTTACTATGGCTACACCTTC
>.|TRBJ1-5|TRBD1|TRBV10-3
CAIKEDRGGDQPQHF
TGTGCCATCAAGGAGGACAGGGGAGGGGATCAGCCCCAGCATTTT
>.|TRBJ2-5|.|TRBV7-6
CASSFLAGPRETQYF
TGTGCCAGCAGCTTTCTGGCGGGGCCTCGGGAGACCCAGTACTTC
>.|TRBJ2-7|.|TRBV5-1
CASSLRGGGYEQYF
TGCGCCAGCAGCTTGAGGGGAGGAGGTTACGAGCAGTACTTC
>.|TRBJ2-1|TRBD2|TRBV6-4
CASSEELAGGYNEQFF
TGTGCCAGCAGCGAAGAACTAGCGGGAGGTTACAATGAGCAGTTCTTC
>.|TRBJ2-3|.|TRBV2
CASSGLGGASLGTQYF
TGTGCCAGCAGTGGCCTAGGGGGGGCGAGTTTGGGTACGCAGTATTTT
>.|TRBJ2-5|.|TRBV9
CASRKNGLDQETQYF
TGTGCCAGCAGAAAAAATGGACTGGACCAAGAGACCCAGTACTTC
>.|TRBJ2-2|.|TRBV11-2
CASSWGRVTGELFF
TGTGCCAGCAGCTGGGGCAGGGTCACCGGGGAGCTGTTTTTT
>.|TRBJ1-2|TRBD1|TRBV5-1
CASSSTGGDYYGYTF
TGCGCCAGCAGCTCCACAGGGGGCGATTACTATGGCTACACCTTC
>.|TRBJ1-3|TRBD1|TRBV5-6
CASSLRQGVSYTIYF
TGTGCCAGCAGCTTGCGACAGGGGGTGTCATACACCATATATTTT
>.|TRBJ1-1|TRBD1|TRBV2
CASRRQGAMGTEAFF
TGTGCCAGCAGGCGACAGGGAGCCATGGGAACTGAAGCTTTCTTT
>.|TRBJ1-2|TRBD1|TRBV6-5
CATSAGQGAYGYTF
TGTGCCACCTCCGCCGGACAGGGGGCCTATGGCTACACCTTC
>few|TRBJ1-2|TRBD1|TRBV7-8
CASTPGTGGGGYTF
TGTGCCAGCACTCCCGGGACAGGGGGCGGTGGCTACACCTTC
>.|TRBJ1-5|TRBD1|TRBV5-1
CASSVGTGDQPQHF
TGCGCCAGCAGCGTAGGGACAGGGGATCAGCCCCAGCATTTT
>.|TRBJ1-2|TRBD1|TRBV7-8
CASSPGQGLYGYTF
TGTGCCAGCAGCCCCGGACAGGGCCTCTATGGCTACACCTTC
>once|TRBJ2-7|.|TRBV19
CASSNLVSYEQYF
TGTGCCAGTAGTAATCTAGTTTCCTACGAGCAGTACTTC
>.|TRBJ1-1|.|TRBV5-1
CASSKDRREAFF
TGCGCCAGCAGCAAGGACAGACGTGAAGCTTTCTTT
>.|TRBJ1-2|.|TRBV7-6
CASSLAQEGYGYTF
TGTGCCAGCAGCTTAGCGCAGGAGGGGTATGGCTACACCTTC
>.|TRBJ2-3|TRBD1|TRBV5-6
CASSLAGTASTDTQYF
TGTGCCAGCAGCTTGGCCGGGACAGCTAGCACAGATACGCAGTATTTT
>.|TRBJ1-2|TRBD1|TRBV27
CASSSNQGGSAGYTF
TGTGCCAGCAGCTCAAATCAGGGGGGCTCAGCTGGCTACACCTTC
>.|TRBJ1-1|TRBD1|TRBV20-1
CSAAGTGEAFF
TGCAGTGCTGCCGGGACAGGTGAAGCTTTCTTT
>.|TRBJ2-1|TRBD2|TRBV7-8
CASSLALAGANEQFF
TGTGCCAGCAGCTTAGCCCTAGCGGGGGCTAATGAGCAGTTCTTC
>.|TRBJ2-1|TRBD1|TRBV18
CASSRQGKRSSYNEQFF
TGTGCCAGCTCGCGACAGGGGAAGAGGTCTTCCTACAATGAGCAGTTCTTC
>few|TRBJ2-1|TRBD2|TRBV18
CASSPATAGGTYNEQFF
TGTGCCAGCTCACCAGCAACGGCGGGGGGGACCTACAATGAGCAGTTCTTC
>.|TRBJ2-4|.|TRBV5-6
CASSSPASVSMEEGIQYF
TGTGCCAGCAGCTCGCCCGCTAGCGTCAGCATGGAGGAGGGCATTCAGTACTTC
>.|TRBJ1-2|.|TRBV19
CASSTRQKLYGYTF
TGTGCCAGTAGCACTCGACAGAAGCTCTATGGCTACACCTTC
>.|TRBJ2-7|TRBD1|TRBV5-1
CASSERTGESRQYF
TGCGCCAGCAGCGAACGGACAGGGGAAAGTCGGCAGTACTTC
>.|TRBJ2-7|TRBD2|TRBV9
CASSPLAGATTYEQYF
TGTGCCAGCAGCCCGCTAGCGGGAGCCACCACCTACGAGCAGTACTTC